These 25 T cell receptor beta chains originate from one sample sequenced in a study of T-cell memory formation after mild COVID-19. TCRdb re-analysed the 5' RACE reads in MiXCR, keeping a single row per CDR3 protein. The sample includes approximately 210,000 distinct CDR3 sequences, more than 9% of them seen just once. The sequencing sample was made of PBMCs or a T cell subset sorted from them (not recorded which). Receptors were obtained from a man between 18 and 35 years old who had mild COVID-19 (a few samples of this study predate the infection). Cell type and time point are not known.

By its share, this clonotype is medium-sized. The genes are TRBV12-3 or TRBV12-4 and TRBJ1-5; no definite D call. With 6 bases removed from V and 2 bases from J, the gap between germline ends came to 8 bases. The CDR3 runs to 13 residues. CDR3 sequence: CASSLSGNQPQHF. Written as DNA, the CDR3 is TGTGCCAGCAGCTTATCCGGCAATCAGCCCCAGCATTTT.

This rearrangement joins TRBV5-1 to TRBJ2-4, with 9 nucleotides matching TRBD1. The CDR3 consists of 15 residues. V shed 4 bases and J 2 bases; nucleotides not matched to a gene: 4. CDR1 and CDR2 (germline): SGHRS, YFSETQ. The DNA for the CDR3 is TGCGCCAGCAGCCGCGGACAGGGGACCAAAAACATTCAGTACTTC. This sequence encodes CASSRGQGTKNIQYF.

The CDR3 DNA follows: TGCGCCAGCAGCTTGGCCCTGAATGAGCAGTTCTTC. It translates to CASSLALNEQFF. The chain carries TRBV5-1 and TRBJ2-1; D is undetermined. Trimming removed 0 bases from V and 7 bases from J, with 5 bases in between. The CDR3 covers 12 residues. The germline V gene has CDR1 SGHRS and CDR2 YFSETQ.

The rearrangement links TRBV7-9 to TRBJ2-7, with a tentative D call TRBD1 (6 bases). The CDR3 covers 14 residues. Germline CDR1 SEHNR, CDR2 FQNEAQ (reference sequence). V shed 5 bases and J shed 6 bases, with 17 bases lying between them. The CDR3 loop is CASSILTGDREQYF. The CDR3 coding sequence is TGTGCCAGCAGCATATTGACAGGAGATCGCGAGCAGTACTTC.

CDR3 bases: TGTGCCAGCAGCGGCGGGAGGGTCAGATCAGTGGAGACCCAGTACTTC. It translates to CASSGGRVRSVETQYF. This sequence joins TRBV9 and TRBJ2-5; TRBD2 matches 9 bases. The length of the CDR3 is 16 residues. J lost 5 bases, V lost 3 bases, and 11 bases had no gene match. The V gene's germline CDR1 is SGDLS and CDR2 YYNGEE.

This clonotype was recorded a few times. This chain joins TRBV7-9 and TRBJ2-6, with no clear D. The CDR3 totals 14 residues. Germline-derived CDR1 and CDR2 are SEHNR and FQNEAQ (reference sequence). Trimming removed 1 base from V and 11 bases from J, with 12 bases in between. The CDR3 spells CASSLGTPPYVLTF. CDR3 DNA sequence: TGTGCCAGCAGCTTAGGGACCCCCCCGTACGTCCTGACTTTC.

The CDR3 DNA reads as TGTGCCATCAGGGACCACGCGGGGGGGCCCACAGATACGCAGTATTTT. Translating it yields CAIRDHAGGPTDTQYF. J is TRBJ2-3 and V is TRBV10-3; 9 bases align to TRBD2. Germline CDR1 and CDR2: ENHRY and SYGVKD. The CDR3 runs to 16 residues. The J segment lost 2 bases and the V segment lost 6 bases, leaving 9 bases of the junction unmatched.

This clonotype was recorded a few times. The genes are TRBV7-2 and TRBJ2-7, with no clear D. The V gene's germline CDR1 is SGHTA and CDR2 FQGNSA. The CDR3 length is 13 residues. Trimming removed 6 bases at V and 3 bases at J, with 12 bases between. DNA of the CDR3: TGTGCCAGCAGTTTTGACATATACTACGAGCAGTACTTC. Translation: CASSFDIYYEQYF. The full variable domain, in which reference TRBV7-2 and TRBJ2-7 provide the parts outside the CDR3, is GAGVSQSPSNKVTEKGKDVELRCDPISGHTALYWYRQSLGQGLEFLIYFQGNSAPDKSGLPSDRFSAERTGGSVSTLTIQRTQQEDSAVYLCASSFDIYYEQYFGPGTRLTVT.

This clonotype was counted only a few times. The chain links TRBV4-1 to TRBJ2-6; D unresolved. Germline assignment: CDR1 MGHRA and CDR2 YSYEKL. V gave up 0 bases and J gave up 0 bases, with 9 bases separating them. This CDR3 is 17 amino acids long. CDR3 sequence (DNA): TGCGCCAGCAGCCAAGACATTGGTAACTCTGGGGCCAACGTCCTGACTTTC. It codes for CASSQDIGNSGANVLTF.

The rearrangement uses TRBV7-8 and TRBJ2-5; possible D gene TRBD2, 6 bases. The germline gives CDR1 SGHVS, CDR2 FQNEAQ. V lost 1 base, J lost 7 bases, and 19 bases lay in between. This CDR3 contains 16 residues. In DNA, the CDR3 is TGTGCCAGCAGCTTAGTTCGGGGGTTAAATCTCGGGACCCAGTACTTC. As protein: CASSLVRGLNLGTQYF.

V usage is TRBV5-1 and J usage is TRBJ2-1; D is ambiguous. CDR1 SGHRS and CDR2 YFSETQ come from the germline V gene. This CDR3 spans 14 amino acids. Trimming removed 4 bases at V and 8 bases at J, with 16 bases between. CDR3 DNA sequence: TGCGCCAGCAGCCCAACGGACGTAAATTATGAGCAGTTCTTC. Translation: CASSPTDVNYEQFF.

This clonotype appeared a few times. This chain connects TRBV9 to TRBJ2-1; D possibly corresponds to TRBD1 (6 bases). Looked up from germline, CDR1 is SGDLS and CDR2 is YYNGEE. V was cut by 4 bases and J by 10 bases, with 18 bases left in between. The CDR3 runs 14 residues. The CDR3 region has the DNA TGTGCCAGCAGCACCAGTGAAGGGGGTTACGAGCAGTTCTTC. Its protein is CASSTSEGGYEQFF.

This clonotype was seen a handful of times. The chain links TRBV9 to TRBJ2-1, with 12 bases aligning to TRBD2. The CDR3 runs 18 residues. Germline V gene lookup returns CDR1 SGDLS and CDR2 YYNGEE. V lost 0 bases to trimming and J lost 0 bases; unmatched junction nucleotides: 4. The CDR3 protein is CASSVALAGGSSYNEQFF. In nucleotides, the CDR3 is TGTGCCAGCAGCGTAGCACTAGCGGGGGGAAGCTCCTACAATGAGCAGTTCTTC. Together with reference TRBV9 and TRBJ2-1, the CDR3 gives the full variable domain: DSGVTQTPKHLITATGQRVTLRCSPRSGDLSVYWYQQSLDQGLQFLIQYYNGEERAKGNILERFSAQQFPDLHSELNLSSLELGDSALYFCASSVALAGGSSYNEQFFGPGTRLTVL.

This clonotype came up a few times. The chain's CDR3 is CASSQPTDTQYF. CDR3 sequence (DNA): TGTGCCAGCTCACAACCCACAGATACGCAGTATTTT. J is TRBJ2-3 and V is TRBV18, with D uncertain. In germline, CDR1 is KGHSH, CDR2 LQKENI. This CDR3 region has 12 residues. V was clipped by 4 bases and J by 2 bases, with 4 bases between them.

This clonotype was counted ten times or more. J is TRBJ2-1 and V is TRBV20-1; D is uncertain. The V end lost 6 bases, the J end lost 5 bases, and 5 bases lay between the germline ends. The germline V gene encodes CDR1 DFQATT and CDR2 SNEGSKA (reference sequence). CDR3 length: 10 amino acids. The CDR3, as DNA: TGCAGTGCGGTTGACAATGAGCAGTTCTTC. The encoded protein is CSAVDNEQFF.

This clonotype was picked up a small number of times. This chain links TRBV2 with TRBJ1-2; D gene unclear. V dropped 1 base and J dropped 1 base, with 7 bases sitting between them. The CDR3 length is 14 residues. Germline V gene data show CDR1 as SNHLY and CDR2 as FYNNEI. CDR3 in DNA: TGTGCCAGCAGTGAAGGGGTACTTAACTATGGCTACACCTTC. Its protein is CASSEGVLNYGYTF.

This clonotype was seen a few times. This chain connects TRBV27 to TRBJ2-3; 8 bases line up with TRBD1. The germline CDR1 and CDR2 sequences are MNHEY and SMNVEV (reference sequence). With V trimmed by 2 bases and J by 2 bases, 3 bases remained unmatched. The CDR3 runs 15 residues. In DNA, the CDR3 is TGTGCCAGCAGTTTAGCACAGGGGGTCACAGATACGCAGTATTTT. Translating gives CASSLAQGVTDTQYF.

This clonotype was counted only a few times. This chain joins TRBV7-6 and TRBJ2-1; tentatively, D is TRBD1 or TRBD2 (5 bases each). CDR1 is SGHVS, CDR2 FNYEAQ, per germline. The V and J ends lost 1 base and 9 bases respectively, with 16 bases between them. The CDR3 is 15 residues long. The CDR3 DNA follows: TGTGCCAGCAGCTTAGTGGGACCGATAGACGGTGAGCAGTTCTTC. Amino acids: CASSLVGPIDGEQFF.

This clonotype was counted a few times. This sequence joins TRBV5-1 and TRBJ2-4; a possible D gene is TRBD2 (6 bases). V was shortened by 3 bases and J by 4 bases, with 14 bases between the two germline ends. The CDR3 sequence is 15 residues long. Germline CDR1 and CDR2: SGHRS and YFSETQ. CDR3 residues: CASSSGSGGKNIQYF. The CDR3, as DNA: TGCGCCAGCAGCTCTGGCAGTGGAGGGAAAAACATTCAGTACTTC.

The rearrangement uses TRBV10-2 and TRBJ2-3; D is possibly TRBD1 (5 bases). With 2 bases removed from V and 5 bases from J, the gap between germline ends came to 8 bases. CDR1 and CDR2 from the germline V gene are WSHSY and SAAADI. The CDR3 is 13 amino acids. The CDR3: CASSEQGGDTQYF. Here the CDR3 DNA reads TGCGCCAGCAGTGAGCAGGGTGGAGATACGCAGTATTTT.

The chain is built from TRBV15 and TRBJ1-5, with 10 bases matching TRBD1. V lost 4 bases, J lost 6 bases, and 6 bases stayed unmatched. Germline CDR1 and CDR2: LNHNV and YYDKDF (reference sequence). The CDR3 runs 15 residues. CDR3 residues: CATSMMTGGLQPQHF. In DNA form, the CDR3 reads TGTGCCACCAGCATGATGACAGGGGGCCTTCAGCCCCAGCATTTT.

The rearrangement uses TRBV6-2 or TRBV6-3 and TRBJ1-6; the match to TRBD1 covers 7 bases. The germline V gene encodes CDR1 MNHEY and CDR2 SVGEGT. V shed 5 bases, J shed 3 bases, and the junction held 10 bases outside the gene matches. The CDR3 is 17 amino acids. In nucleotides, the CDR3 is TGTGCCAGCAGTCGGTACGAGACAGGGAGCTATAATTCACCCCTCCACTTT. Its protein product is CASSRYETGSYNSPLHF.

The chain is built from TRBV14 and TRBJ2-3, with D tentatively TRBD1 (5 bases). Germline V lookup: CDR1 SGHDN, CDR2 FVKESK. V was shortened by 4 bases and J by 1 base, with 12 bases between the two germline ends. The CDR3 has 15 residues. CDR3 sequence: CASSPHLGGTDTQYF. In DNA form, the CDR3 reads TGTGCCAGCAGCCCCCACTTAGGGGGCACAGATACGCAGTATTTT.

The V and J genes are TRBV7-9 and TRBJ2-5, with D unclear. Trimming took 6 bases from V and 1 from J, leaving 9 bases between them. The CDR3 runs to 13 residues. Looked up from germline, CDR1 is SEHNR and CDR2 is FQNEAQ (reference sequence). The CDR3 spells CASRQTGQETQYF. CDR3 in DNA: TGTGCCAGCAGGCAGACGGGCCAAGAGACCCAGTACTTC.

Regarding this clonotype: A much larger clonotype is one base distant, so this may be a read error. The chain employs TRBV4-3 and TRBJ2-5, with 11 nucleotides matching TRBD2. The CDR3 runs 17 residues. The germline CDR1 and CDR2 sequences are LGHNA and YSLEER. V was clipped by 0 bases and J by 5 bases; unmatched bases: 8. The CDR3 nucleotides read TGCGCCAGCAGCCAAGATATAGCTAGCGGGGGGTGGGAGACCCAGTACTTC. Its protein is CASSQDIASGGWETQYF.